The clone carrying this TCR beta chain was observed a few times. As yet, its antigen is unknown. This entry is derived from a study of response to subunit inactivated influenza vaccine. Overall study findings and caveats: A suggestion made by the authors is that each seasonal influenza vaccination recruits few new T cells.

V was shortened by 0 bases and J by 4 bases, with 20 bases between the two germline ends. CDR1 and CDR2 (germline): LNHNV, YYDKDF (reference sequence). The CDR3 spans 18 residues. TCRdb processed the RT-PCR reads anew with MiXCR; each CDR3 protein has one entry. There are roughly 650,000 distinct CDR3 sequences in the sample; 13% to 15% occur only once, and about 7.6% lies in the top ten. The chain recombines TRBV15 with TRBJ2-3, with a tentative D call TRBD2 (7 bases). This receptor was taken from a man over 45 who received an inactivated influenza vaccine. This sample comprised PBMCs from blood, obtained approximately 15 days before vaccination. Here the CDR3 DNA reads TGTGCCACCAGCAGAGAGAAGGGAGGGGGGGCCAGGGCAGATACGCAGTATTTT. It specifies CATSREKGGGARADTQYF.